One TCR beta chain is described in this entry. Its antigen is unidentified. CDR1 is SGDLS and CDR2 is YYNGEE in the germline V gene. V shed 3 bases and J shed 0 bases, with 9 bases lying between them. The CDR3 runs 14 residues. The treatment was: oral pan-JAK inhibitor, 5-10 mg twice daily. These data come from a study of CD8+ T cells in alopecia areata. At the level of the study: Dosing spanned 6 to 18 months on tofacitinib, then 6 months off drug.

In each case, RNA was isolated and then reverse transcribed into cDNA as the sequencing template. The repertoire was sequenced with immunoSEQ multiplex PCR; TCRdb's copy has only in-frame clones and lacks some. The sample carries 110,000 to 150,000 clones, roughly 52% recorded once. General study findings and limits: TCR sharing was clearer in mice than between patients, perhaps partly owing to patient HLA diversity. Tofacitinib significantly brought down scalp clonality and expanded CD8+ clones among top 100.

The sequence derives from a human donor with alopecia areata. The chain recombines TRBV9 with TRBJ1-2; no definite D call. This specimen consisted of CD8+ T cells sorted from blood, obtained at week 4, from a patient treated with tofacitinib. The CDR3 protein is CASSDNDANYGYTF. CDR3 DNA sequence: TGTGCCAGCAGCGACAACGACGCTAACTATGGCTACACCTTC.